This T cell receptor (beta chain) was sequenced for a study of T cells in women clearing cervical HPV infection. General study points: A classifier using richness and V gene abundances reached an AUC of about 0.83.

Only in-frame clones appear in the TCRdb table, and some are missing; sequencing was by immunoSEQ multiplex PCR. The listing contains around 39,000 clones. Worth noting for this clone: Its antigen is undetermined. The sequenced fragment ends 3 residues before the CDR3 boundary, so the rest is inferred from the germline J gene.

Deletions cut 2 bases from V and 0 bases from J, with 20 bases between. CDR3 length equals 19 residues. Germline V gives CDR1 SGHDN, CDR2 FVKESK. MY09/MY11 PCR detected cervical HPV DNA; dot-blot assigned genotypes. The rearrangement uses TRBV14 and TRBJ2-1, with D uncertain. Material for sequencing was blood buffy coat. The receptor was derived from a woman between 18 and 69 years old with a cervical HPV16 infection that either progressed to CIN3+ or cleared (not recorded which). Here the CDR3 reads CASSQTTRYISVSYNEQFF. Incomplete CDR3 DNA: TGTGCCAGCAGCCAAACCACCCGGTATATCAGCGTCTCCTACAATGAG.